The clone carrying this T cell receptor beta chain was seen many times. Its antigen remains unidentified. The length of the CDR3 is 17 residues. The germline V gene has CDR1 SGHTA and CDR2 FQGNSA. V lost 3 bases and J 0 bases, leaving 12 bases between the germline ends. This record belongs to a study of T-cell memory formation after mild COVID-19. Looking at the study overall: Largely donor-specific sequence clusters came from two donors.

Study findings and constraints: Day 15 to 85 contractors were CD4/CD8 balanced; later expanders leaned CD4+. In pre-infection memory, a portion of responding clones appeared, which suggested that cross-reactive memory joined.

TCRdb analysed the 5' RACE reads with MiXCR anew, one entry per CDR3 protein. The data hold around 320,000 distinct CDR3 sequences, with around 15% observed a single time. Specimen: PBMCs or a T cell subset sorted from them (not recorded which). The sequence came from a man younger than 35 who had mild COVID-19 (a few samples of this study predate the infection). Cell type and time point are not known. This sequence joins TRBV7-2 and TRBJ1-6; no reliable D call. CDR3 in amino acids: CASSFRTSSSYNSPLHF. CDR3 bases: TGTGCCAGCAGCTTCAGGACCAGTAGCTCCTATAATTCACCCCTCCACTTT.